Ten or more counts support the clone carrying this T cell receptor (beta chain). Its antigen is unidentified. The CDR3 runs to 16 residues. The V and J ends lost 4 bases and 6 bases, in that order; junction bases with no gene match: 9. Germline CDR1 is LGHNA and CDR2 is YNFKEQ. TCR beta cDNA libraries included unique molecular identifiers. The source material, about 0.9 to 11 million T cells, gave rise to 500,000 or so cDNA molecules. TCRdb re-analysed the PCR reads in MiXCR, keeping a single row per CDR3 protein. Of approximately 260,000 distinct CDR3 sequences listed, 36% were seen once; the top ten hold roughly 4.8%. The source of the sample is a study of post-analysis software for immune sequencing data. Study background: Both relapsing-remitting and secondary progressive multiple sclerosis featured among the disease courses, as did progressive-relapsing multiple sclerosis. Study-wide results and caveats: F measure clustering grouped samples strongly by preparation batch. Elevated frequency relative to controls characterized 4 or 5 TRBV segments in patients, TRBV5-6, TRBV5-1 and TRBV20-1 among them. People with multiple sclerosis had a significantly lower normalized Chao1 diversity than controls did.

The clonotype was recovered from a girl aged 10 to 17 with multiple sclerosis. The source material was blood. The V and J genes are TRBV4-2 and TRBJ2-3; 11 positions agree with TRBD2. Here the CDR3 reads CASSRTTSGGLDTQYF. The CDR3 DNA reads TGTGCCAGCAGCCGGACCACTAGCGGGGGTCTGGATACGCAGTATTTT.